Listed below are T cell receptor beta chains from one sample, sequenced in a study of Ad26.COV2.S vaccination and SARS-CoV-2 variants. Data came from immunoSEQ multiplex PCR; TCRdb stores just in-frame clones and leaves some out. The sample has 440,000 or so clones, roughly 91% seen once; the top ten hold around 4.5%. The sequencing used peripheral blood, collected in a trial of Ad26.COV2.S vaccine versus placebo. These TCRs come from a person aged 18-65 years who received the Ad26.COV2.S COVID-19 vaccine or a placebo. The CDR3 runs from the conserved cysteine through the conserved F or W. A D gene is named only where the DNA matches it firmly. Expanded clones are given a class, and other clones once, few, many or no size at all.

TRBJ1-4 TRBV21-1 - - TGTGCCAGCAGCAACGAGGAGGCACCGTATGAAAAACTGTTTTTT CASSNEEAPYEKLFF
TRBJ2-1 TRBV4-1 - TRBD2 TGCGCCAGCAGCCAGGAACTAGCGGGAGGGCCGTGGAATGAGCAGTTCTTC CASSQELAGGPWNEQFF
TRBJ2-3 TRBV5-1 once TRBD2 TGCGCCAGCAGGTTAGCGGGGGCTAGCACAGATACGCAGTATTTT CASRLAGASTDTQYF
TRBJ2-2 TRBV2 - TRBD1 TGTGCCAGCAGACGACAGGGAAACACCGGGGAGCTGTTTTTT CASRRQGNTGELFF
TRBJ2-1 TRBV19 - - TGTGCCAGTAGTAACCTACGGATCAAAAATGAGCAGTTCTTC CASSNLRIKNEQFF
TRBJ2-2 TRBV27 - TRBD2 TGTGCCAGCAGTTTAATCGCTCTAGCGGGGGTTCCAACCGGGGAGCTGTTTTTT CASSLIALAGVPTGELFF
TRBJ2-7 TRBV11-2 - - TGTGCCAGCAGCCATGGGGCGGGGGCAGGCTACGAGCAGTACTTC CASSHGAGAGYEQYF
TRBJ2-7 TRBV27 - - TGTGCCAGCGCAGCCGCCTGGGACTCCTACGAGCAGTACTTC CASAAAWDSYEQYF
TRBJ2-1 TRBV15 - - TGTGCCACCAGCAGAGATATGCGTTACGATGAGCAGTTCTTC CATSRDMRYDEQFF
TRBJ1-2 TRBV5-1 - - TGCGCCAGCAGCTTGGGAGGTCCAGGGTTTCAGTTTGGCTACACCTTC CASSLGGPGFQFGYTF
TRBJ1-1 TRBV7-8 - - TGTGCCAGCAGCTGGGGAGATTCCAACACTGAAGCTTTCTTT CASSWGDSNTEAFF
TRBJ1-6 TRBV4-3 - - TGCGCCAGCAGCCCCCGGGGTCTCTGGGAGGGTCCTTCACCCCTCCACTTT CASSPRGLWEGPSPLHF
TRBJ2-2 TRBV5-1 - TRBD1 TGCGCCAGCAGCTTAAGGGGACAGATTCCGAACACCGGGGAGCTGTTTTTT CASSLRGQIPNTGELFF
TRBJ2-3 TRBV7-9 - - TGTGCCAGCAGCTACGGACCTGATAGCACAGATACGCAGTATTTT CASSYGPDSTDTQYF